This T cell receptor (beta chain) was recorded in a study of cytomegalovirus exposure and HLA in healthy donors. Study as a whole: T cells numbering about 200 million yielded more than 95 million unique TCR beta sequences in an earlier analysis.

PCR primers comprised 60 Vbeta and 13 Jbeta primers. The data were produced by immunoSEQ multiplex PCR, yet TCRdb's version contains in-frame clones alone and is incomplete. This table holds approximately 140,000 clones. Details on this clone: Its cognate antigen is unknown.

Study results and limitations: Previous analysis showed most TCR beta V segments were productive about 87% or about 30% of the time. Indistinguishability led to the exclusion of some V segments, TRBV6-2 and TRBV6-3 included. There were 150 or so TCR beta chains listed as cytomegalovirus-associated.

The ends lost 2 bases at V and 4 bases at J; junction bases unmatched: 8. This CDR3 comprises 16 residues. Germline CDR1 and CDR2: SEHNR and FQNEAQ (reference sequence). This chain uses TRBV7-9 with TRBJ1-2; TRBD1 agrees at 9 bases. This receptor was identified in a woman aged 18-29 years in good health and CMV-seronegative. Sequenced sample: PBMCs. The CDR3: CASSLNPGQGSYGYTF. In DNA, the CDR3 is TGTGCCAGCAGCTTAAATCCGGGACAGGGAAGCTATGGCTACACCTTC.